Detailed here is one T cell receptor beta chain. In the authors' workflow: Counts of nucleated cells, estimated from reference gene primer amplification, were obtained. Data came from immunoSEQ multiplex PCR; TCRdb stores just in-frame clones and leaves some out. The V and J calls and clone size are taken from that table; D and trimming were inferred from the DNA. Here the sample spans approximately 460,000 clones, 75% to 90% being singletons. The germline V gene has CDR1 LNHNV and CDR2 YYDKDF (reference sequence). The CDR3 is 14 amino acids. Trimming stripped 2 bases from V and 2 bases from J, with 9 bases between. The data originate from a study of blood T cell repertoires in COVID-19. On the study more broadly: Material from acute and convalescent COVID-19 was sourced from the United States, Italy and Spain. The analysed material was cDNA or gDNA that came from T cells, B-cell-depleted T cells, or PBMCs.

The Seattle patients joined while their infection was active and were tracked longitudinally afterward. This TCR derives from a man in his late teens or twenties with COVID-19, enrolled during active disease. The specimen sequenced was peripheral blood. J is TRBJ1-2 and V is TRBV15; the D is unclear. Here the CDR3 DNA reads TGTGCCACCAGCAGAACTACGGAAAACTATGGCTACACCTTC. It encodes CATSRTTENYGYTF.